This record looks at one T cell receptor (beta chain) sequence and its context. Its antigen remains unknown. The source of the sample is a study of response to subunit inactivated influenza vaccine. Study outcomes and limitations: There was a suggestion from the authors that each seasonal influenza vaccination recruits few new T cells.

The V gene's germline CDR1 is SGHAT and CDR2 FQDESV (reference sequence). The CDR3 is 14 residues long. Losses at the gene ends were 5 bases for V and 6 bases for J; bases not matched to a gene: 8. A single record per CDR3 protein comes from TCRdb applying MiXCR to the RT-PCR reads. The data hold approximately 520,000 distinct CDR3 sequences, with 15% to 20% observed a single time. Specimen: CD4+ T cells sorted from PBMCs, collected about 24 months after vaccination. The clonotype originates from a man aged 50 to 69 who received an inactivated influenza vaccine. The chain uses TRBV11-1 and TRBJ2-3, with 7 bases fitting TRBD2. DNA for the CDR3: TGTGCCAGCAGCATGGGACTAACTACCGATACGCAGTATTTT. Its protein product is CASSMGLTTDTQYF.